A single sample is the source of the 29 T cell receptor beta chains below, sequenced in a study of T cells in Graves' hyperthyroidism and ophthalmopathy. Amplification yielded TCR beta CDR3 regions, with RNA transcripts as the source. RT-PCR in the first round (using the HTBI primer set) targeted the TCR CDR3. TCRdb re-called the multiplex PCR reads with MiXCR, one entry per CDR3 protein. The repertoire holds about 590,000 distinct CDR3 sequences, around 14% seen once, with under 8% in the top ten. The sample consisted of blood. The receptors originated from a woman between 25 and 40 years old with Graves' hyperthyroidism.

This clonotype was counted between two and nine times. The J gene is TRBJ2-3, the V gene TRBV6-1, with D possibly being TRBD1 (6 bases). Germline V CDR1 and CDR2: MNHNS, SASEGT. The CDR3 consists of 14 residues. V was cut by 5 bases and J by 3 bases, with 12 bases left in between. The CDR3 DNA reads TGTGCCAGCAGTAACCGACAGGATACAGATACGCAGTATTTT. Protein: CASSNRQDTDTQYF.

This clonotype was picked up many times. The V gene is TRBV20-1, the J gene TRBJ1-6; possibly TRBD1 for D (6 bases). Germline CDR1 is DFQATT and CDR2 is SNEGSKA (reference sequence). CDR3 length: 14 amino acids. V was clipped by 6 bases and J by 10 bases, with 19 bases between them. The CDR3 sequence is CSAASRGLESPLHF. CDR3 nucleotides: TGCAGTGCCGCCTCGCGGGGGCTCGAATCACCCCTCCACTTT.

The chain has TRBV5-1 and TRBJ2-1; 12 bases are shared with TRBD2. Germline V CDR1 and CDR2: SGHRS, YFSETQ. The CDR3 is 17 residues long. V lost 0 bases and J lost 4; bases outside the gene matches: 5. The CDR3 region is CASSLGLAGVDYNEQFF. The CDR3 DNA sequence: TGCGCCAGCAGCTTGGGACTAGCGGGAGTTGATTACAATGAGCAGTTCTTC.

This clonotype was found many times. This chain connects TRBV6-2 or TRBV6-3 to TRBJ2-7, with D tentatively TRBD1 (6 bases). CDR3 length equals 14 residues. Trimming removed 7 bases from V and 0 bases from J, with 13 bases in between. Looked up from germline, CDR1 is MNHEY and CDR2 is SVGEGT. Here the CDR3 DNA reads TGTGCCAGCAAAAGGGGGATCTCCTCCTACGAGCAGTACTTC. Translated: CASKRGISSYEQYF.

Only a few counts were recorded for this clonotype. V gene TRBV7-2 combines with J gene TRBJ2-7; no clear D. The CDR3 spans 14 residues. Germline V gene lookup returns CDR1 SGHTA and CDR2 FQGNSA. The V end lost 1 base, the J end lost 4 bases, and 11 bases lay between the germline ends. The CDR3 region is CASSLVASLYEQYF. In DNA, the CDR3 is TGTGCCAGCAGCTTAGTAGCTAGTTTGTACGAGCAGTACTTC.

Note on this clonotype: At one end the junction does not follow the germline gene, possibly because of a read error. V and J are TRBV12-3 or TRBV12-4 and TRBJ2-1, with D possibly being TRBD2 (6 bases). This CDR3 spans 17 amino acids. CDR3 protein: CAGSSGTGDWGRVEQFF. CDR3 nucleotide sequence: TGTGCCGGCAGTTCCGGGACGGGGGATTGGGGAAGGGTTGAGCAGTTCTTC.

Many counts were recorded for this clonotype. This chain uses TRBV7-9 with TRBJ2-3, with 8 positions matching TRBD2. Germline CDR1 SEHNR, CDR2 FQNEAQ (reference sequence). V gave up 3 bases and J gave up 0 bases; unmatched junction bases: 5. The CDR3 is 16 residues long. The CDR3 coding sequence is TGTGCCAGCAGCTTCGGAGCGGGAGTAAGCACAGATACGCAGTATTTT. This gives the protein CASSFGAGVSTDTQYF.

This clonotype has more than one count but fewer than ten. This chain connects TRBV29-1 to TRBJ1-2; D not resolved. Germline V gene data show CDR1 as SQVTM and CDR2 as ANQGSEA. The V and J ends lost 6 bases and 3 bases respectively, with 8 bases between them. The length of the CDR3 is 11 residues. The CDR3 coding sequence is TGCAGCGTGGTCGGACACTATGGCTACACCTTC. Its translation is CSVVGHYGYTF.

V gene TRBV27 combines with J gene TRBJ2-2, with 8 bases identical to TRBD1. This CDR3 has 18 amino acids. V lost 8 bases and J lost 4; bases outside the gene matches: 18. The V gene's germline CDR1 is MNHEY and CDR2 SMNVEV (reference sequence). This CDR3 is CASQSLGTGTGVTGELFF. CDR3 DNA sequence: TGTGCCAGCCAGAGCCTAGGTACGGGGACAGGCGTCACCGGGGAGCTGTTTTTT.

The gene calls are TRBV14 and TRBJ2-5; tentative D call: TRBD2 (5 bases). V lost 8 bases and J lost 1, with 14 bases in between. Germline V CDR1 and CDR2: SGHDN, FVKESK. CDR3 length equals 14 residues. CDR3 residues: CASRGLGVQETQYF. The DNA for the CDR3 is TGTGCCAGCCGGGGATTAGGCGTCCAAGAGACCCAGTACTTC.

V usage is TRBV19 and J usage is TRBJ2-1, with no clear D. This CDR3 region has 12 residues. Trimming left V 5 bases short and J 13 bases short, with 15 bases between. Germline CDR1 reads LNHDA; CDR2 reads SQIVND (reference sequence). Written as DNA, the CDR3 is TGTGCCAGTAGTCTTACGACCTCCGGACAGTTCTTC. This gives the protein CASSLTTSGQFF.

The V gene is TRBV18, the J gene TRBJ2-1, with TRBD1 identical over 8 bases. The CDR3 is 13 amino acids. The junction had 9 bases not matched to a gene; V was cut back by 7 bases and J by 10 bases. The germline V gene has CDR1 KGHSH and CDR2 LQKENI. The CDR3 DNA reads as TGTGCCAGCTTCCGGGACAGGTCGAACGAGCAGTTCTTC. Translation gives CASFRDRSNEQFF.

The table lists this clonotype with many counts. The chain links TRBV6-1 to TRBJ1-5, with 8 bases fitting TRBD1. The CDR3 spans 16 residues. The V and J ends lost 7 bases and 2 bases, in that order; junction bases with no gene match: 10. Germline loops: CDR1 MNHNS, CDR2 SASEGT. The CDR3 loop reads CASKTGTGLRNQPQHF. In nucleotides, the CDR3 is TGTGCCAGCAAGACCGGGACAGGTCTTCGCAATCAGCCCCAGCATTTT.

This clonotype has a handful of counts. V usage is TRBV6-5 and J usage is TRBJ2-3; 10 positions agree with TRBD2. V gave up 0 bases and J gave up 5 bases; unmatched junction bases: 2. The CDR3 is 15 amino acids. Germline CDR1 MNHEY, CDR2 SVGAGI. CDR3 amino acids: CASSYSWTSGDTQYF. DNA of the CDR3: TGTGCCAGCAGTTACTCCTGGACTAGCGGAGATACGCAGTATTTT.

This clonotype has ten or more counts. V and J are TRBV7-9 and TRBJ2-7; 7 bases are shared with TRBD1. CDR1 is SEHNR, CDR2 FQNEAQ, per germline (reference sequence). V shed 5 bases, J shed 5 bases, and the junction held 9 bases outside the gene matches. This CDR3 has 14 residues. The CDR3 DNA follows: TGTGCCAGCAGCACCAGAGACAGGGTCCACGAGCAGTACTTC. It is translated as CASSTRDRVHEQYF. Full variable domain (remainder filled in from reference TRBV7-9 and TRBJ2-7): DTGVSQNPRHKITKRGQNVTFRCDPISEHNRLYWYRQTLGQGPEFLTYFQNEAQLEKSRLLSDRFSAERPKGSFSTLEIQRTEQGDSAMYLCASSTRDRVHEQYFGPGTRLTVT.

CDR3 residues: CASSLEWTGDYNEQFF. As DNA, the CDR3 is TGTGCCAGCAGCTTGGAGTGGACAGGAGATTACAATGAGCAGTTCTTC. The chain is built from TRBV5-8 and TRBJ2-1; TRBD1 agrees at 7 bases. The CDR3 has 16 residues. V lost 0 bases and J lost 4; bases outside the gene matches: 7. Germline assignment: CDR1 SGHTS and CDR2 YDEGEE.

The chain couples TRBV12-3 or TRBV12-4 to TRBJ1-4; D ambiguous. This CDR3 has 14 residues. V lost 1 base, J lost 8 bases, and 11 bases lay in between. This chain's CDR3 is CASSLGVVQEKLFF. DNA for the CDR3: TGTGCCAGCAGTTTAGGGGTGGTCCAGGAAAAACTGTTTTTT.

There are a few counts of this clonotype. The chain couples TRBV5-1 to TRBJ1-2; possibly TRBD1 for D (5 bases). Per germline, CDR1 SGHRS and CDR2 YFSETQ. CDR3 length equals 14 residues. Trimming took off 4 bases at V and 8 bases at J, with 18 bases between the two ends. CDR3 nucleotide sequence: TGCGCCAGCAGCCCCGGAGGGGCTGGGGGGGGCTACACCTTC. This encodes CASSPGGAGGGYTF.

The rearrangement uses TRBV7-9 and TRBJ2-7; D possibly matches TRBD1 or TRBD2 (5 bases each). This CDR3 is 18 amino acids long. The ends were cut back, 4 bases at V and 2 bases at J, with 24 bases in the middle. In germline, CDR1 is SEHNR, CDR2 FQNEAQ (reference sequence). CDR3 sequence reads: CASSSVTSSTAATYEQYF. The CDR3 DNA follows: TGTGCCAGCAGCTCAGTCACAAGTTCGACAGCGGCAACCTACGAGCAGTACTTC.

This clonotype was seen ten or more times. The chain recombines TRBV10-3 with TRBJ1-3, with D possibly matching TRBD1 (5 bases). The CDR3 covers 16 residues. Germline loops: CDR1 ENHRY, CDR2 SYGVKD. Trimming left V 7 bases short and J 0 bases short, with 16 bases between. The CDR3 bases are TGTGCCATCACTCAGGGCAGTCTCAACTCTGGAAACACCATATATTTT. It translates to CAITQGSLNSGNTIYF.

The chain joins TRBV6-1 to TRBJ2-3; no clear D. CDR1 and CDR2 from the germline V gene are MNHNS and SASEGT. The CDR3 is 13 amino acids. V lost 5 bases to trimming and J lost 6 bases, with 12 bases between them. CDR3 amino acids: CASSSQNIDTQYF. The CDR3 nucleotides are TGTGCCAGCAGTTCGCAAAACATCGATACGCAGTATTTT.

The rearrangement joins TRBV27 to TRBJ2-7; TRBD2 might be the D (5 bases). CDR3 size: 14 residues. Germline lookup yields CDR1 MNHEY and CDR2 SMNVEV (reference sequence). The V and J ends lost 5 bases and 5 bases respectively, with 16 bases between them. The chain's CDR3 is CASSPRGSAHEQYF. The DNA of the CDR3 is TGTGCCAGCAGTCCCCGGGGTAGCGCGCACGAGCAGTACTTC.

The chain employs TRBV29-1 and TRBJ2-2, with TRBD1 matching 7 bases. This CDR3 has 18 amino acids. Germline lookup yields CDR1 SQVTM and CDR2 ANQGSEA. The junction had 16 bases not matched to a gene; V was cut back by 4 bases and J by 2 bases. The CDR3 DNA follows: TGCAGCGTTGTTTGGCAGGGGGAGACACATACTAACACCGGGGAGCTGTTTTTT. Its protein is CSVVWQGETHTNTGELFF.

This clonotype was detected many times. The rearrangement joins TRBV5-1 to TRBJ2-1, with 8 bases matching TRBD1. The junction had 23 bases not matched to a gene; V was cut back by 6 bases and J by 12 bases. Germline loops: CDR1 SGHRS, CDR2 YFSETQ. The CDR3 covers 17 residues. CDR3 amino acids: CASTGSSAGTGPWVQFF. The CDR3 region has the DNA TGCGCCAGCACGGGGTCTTCCGCAGGGACAGGCCCCTGGGTGCAGTTCTTC.

As for this clonotype: Possible read error: a much larger clone is one base away. The CDR3 DNA follows: TGTGCCAGCAGTTTAGTATTTCCGGACAGGGGTTACGGGCAGTACTTC. Its translation is CASSLVFPDRGYGQYF. The chain joins TRBV28 to TRBJ2-7, with 9 bases identical to TRBD1. The CDR3 contains 16 residues. Germline V CDR1 and CDR2: MDHEN, SYDVKM.

This clonotype was seen at least ten times. The chain is built from TRBV5-1 and TRBJ2-2; D is unclear. Germline CDR1 reads SGHRS; CDR2 reads YFSETQ. Trimming pared 3 bases from V and 5 bases from J, leaving 8 bases between. The CDR3 is 13 amino acids. The CDR3 here is CASSYSRTGELFF. In DNA form, the CDR3 reads TGCGCCAGCAGCTACAGTCGGACCGGGGAGCTGTTTTTT.

The chain recombines TRBV7-9 with TRBJ2-7; no firm D call. The ends were cut back, 2 bases at V and 5 bases at J, with 7 bases in the middle. CDR3 length: 12 amino acids. From germline, CDR1 is SEHNR and CDR2 FQNEAQ (reference sequence). The CDR3 protein is CASSLPGDEQYF. CDR3 sequence (DNA): TGTGCCAGCAGCTTACCGGGCGACGAGCAGTACTTC.

V usage is TRBV5-1 and J usage is TRBJ2-7; perhaps TRBD2 as D (5 bases). Trimming shortened V by 5 bases and J by 3 bases, and 15 bases separated the two germline ends. The CDR3 is 14 residues long. Germline CDR1 SGHRS, CDR2 YFSETQ. The CDR3 is CASSPMTTIYEQYF. In DNA form, the CDR3 reads TGCGCCAGCAGTCCGATGACTACCATCTACGAGCAGTACTTC.

This clonotype was recorded at least ten times. V and J are TRBV12-3 or TRBV12-4 and TRBJ2-7; D is ambiguous. Trimming removed 4 bases from V and 5 bases from J, with 18 bases in between. CDR3 length: 15 residues. The CDR3 reads CASSSRPAHLHEQYF. The DNA of the CDR3 is TGTGCCAGCAGTTCGCGCCCCGCCCACCTCCACGAGCAGTACTTC.